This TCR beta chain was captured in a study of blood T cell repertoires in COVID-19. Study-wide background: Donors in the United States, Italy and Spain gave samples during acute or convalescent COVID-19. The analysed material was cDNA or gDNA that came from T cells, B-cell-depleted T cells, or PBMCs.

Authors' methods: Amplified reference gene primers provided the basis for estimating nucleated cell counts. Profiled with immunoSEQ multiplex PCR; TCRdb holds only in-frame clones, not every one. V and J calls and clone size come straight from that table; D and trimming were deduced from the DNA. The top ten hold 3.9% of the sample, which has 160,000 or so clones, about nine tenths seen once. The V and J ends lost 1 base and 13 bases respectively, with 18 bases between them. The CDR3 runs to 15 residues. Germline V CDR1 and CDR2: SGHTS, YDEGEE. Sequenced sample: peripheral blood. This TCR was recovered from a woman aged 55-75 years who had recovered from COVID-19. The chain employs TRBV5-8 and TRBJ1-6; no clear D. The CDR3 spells CASSLNFLGVSPLHF. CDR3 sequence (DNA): TGTGCCAGCAGCTTGAACTTCTTGGGAGTTTCGCCCCTCCACTTT.